This TCR beta chain originates from a study of T cell changes during pregnancy in multiple sclerosis. TCRdb's copy holds only in-frame clones and misses some; the assay was immunoSEQ multiplex PCR. The sample holds about 81,000 clones, roughly 93% seen once. The source is a female donor with multiple sclerosis, enrolled in a pregnancy study. The sample here was peripheral blood, taken in the third trimester of pregnancy.

CDR3 region: CASSISGYQPQHF. The DNA of the CDR3 is TGTGCCAGTAGTATTTCAGGGTATCAGCCCCAGCATTTT. The chain has TRBV19 and TRBJ1-5; TRBD1 is a possible D gene (5 bases). The CDR3 has 13 amino acids. V was cut by 3 bases and J by 5 bases, with 8 bases left in between. Germline V gives CDR1 LNHDA, CDR2 SQIVND (reference sequence).